The clone carrying this T cell receptor beta chain occurred a few times. The antigen remains undetermined. TCRdb itself ran the 5' RACE reads through MiXCR, one entry per CDR3 protein. The repertoire holds 240,000 or so distinct CDR3 sequences, with around 10% as singletons. This CDR3 is 15 amino acids long. Germline lookup yields CDR1 MNHEY and CDR2 SVGAGI. V lost 2 bases and J 2 bases, leaving 10 bases between the germline ends. The data were taken from a study of T-cell memory formation after mild COVID-19. General observations from the study: Pre-infection memory carried some responding clones, suggesting that cross-reactive memory joined. There was a balanced CD4/CD8 profile in clones contracting day 15 to 85, and later expanders leaned CD4+.

This TCR was recovered from a man aged 18 to 29 who had mild COVID-19 (a few samples of this study predate the infection). Cell type and time point are not known. Sequenced input: PBMCs or a T cell subset sorted from them (not recorded which). J is TRBJ2-1 and V is TRBV6-5; D might be TRBD1 (6 bases). CDR3 residues: CASSYRQGPYNEQFF. CDR3 nucleotides: TGTGCCAGCAGTTACCGGCAGGGGCCCTACAATGAGCAGTTCTTC.